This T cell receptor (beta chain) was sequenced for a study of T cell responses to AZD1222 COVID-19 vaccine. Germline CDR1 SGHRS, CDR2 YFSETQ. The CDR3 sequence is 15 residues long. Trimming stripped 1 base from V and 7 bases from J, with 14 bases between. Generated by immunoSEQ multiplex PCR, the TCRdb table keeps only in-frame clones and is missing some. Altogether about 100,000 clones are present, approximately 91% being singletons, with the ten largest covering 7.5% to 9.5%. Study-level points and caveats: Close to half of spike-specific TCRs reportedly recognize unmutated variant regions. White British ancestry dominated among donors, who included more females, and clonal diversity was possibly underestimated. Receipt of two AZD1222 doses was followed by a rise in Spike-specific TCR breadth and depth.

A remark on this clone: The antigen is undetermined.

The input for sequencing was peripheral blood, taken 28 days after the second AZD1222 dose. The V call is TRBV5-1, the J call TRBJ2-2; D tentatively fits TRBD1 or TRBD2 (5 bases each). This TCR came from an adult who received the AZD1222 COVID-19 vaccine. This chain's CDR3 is CASSLRGDDGGELFF. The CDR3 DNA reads TGCGCCAGCAGCTTGAGAGGGGATGACGGCGGGGAGCTGTTTTTT.